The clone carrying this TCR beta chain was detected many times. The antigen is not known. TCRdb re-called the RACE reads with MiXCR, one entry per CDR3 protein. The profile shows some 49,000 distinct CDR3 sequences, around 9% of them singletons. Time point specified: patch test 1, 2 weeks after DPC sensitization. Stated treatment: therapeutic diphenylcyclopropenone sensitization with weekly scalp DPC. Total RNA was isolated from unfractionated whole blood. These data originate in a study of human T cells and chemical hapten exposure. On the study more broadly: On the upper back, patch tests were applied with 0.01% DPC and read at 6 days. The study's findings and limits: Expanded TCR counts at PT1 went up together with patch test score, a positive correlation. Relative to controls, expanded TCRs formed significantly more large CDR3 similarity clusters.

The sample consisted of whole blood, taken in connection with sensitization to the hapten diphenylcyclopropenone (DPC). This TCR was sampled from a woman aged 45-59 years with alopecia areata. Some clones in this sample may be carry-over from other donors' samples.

This chain's CDR3 is CASSLRDSSYNEQFF. In nucleotides, the CDR3 is TGCGCCAGCAGCCTCCGGGACAGCTCCTACAATGAGCAGTTCTTC. The chain carries TRBV4-1 and TRBJ2-1; 7 nucleotides agree with TRBD1. The CDR3 runs to 15 residues. Trimming removed 4 bases from V and 0 bases from J; junction bases left unmatched: 3. The V gene's germline CDR1 is MGHRA and CDR2 YSYEKL.